The TCR beta chain under discussion was sequenced for a study of cytomegalovirus exposure and HLA in healthy donors. The PCR made use of 60 Vbeta and 13 Jbeta primers. Some clones are missing from TCRdb's copy, which holds only in-frame ones; the method was immunoSEQ multiplex PCR. The table records approximately 79,000 clones, 78% of them present only once. The CDR3 covers 15 residues. Germline V gives CDR1 SGHDT, CDR2 YYEEEE. V gave up 4 bases and J gave up 1 base, with 15 bases separating them. V and J are TRBV5-6 and TRBJ2-7, with D possibly TRBD2 on 6 matching bases. Sequenced: PBMCs. The source of this sequence is a middle-aged man in good health and CMV-seronegative. The CDR3 coding sequence is TGTGCCAGCAGCCTGTACGCGGGACTGTCCTACGAGCAGTACTTC. Amino acid sequence: CASSLYAGLSYEQYF.